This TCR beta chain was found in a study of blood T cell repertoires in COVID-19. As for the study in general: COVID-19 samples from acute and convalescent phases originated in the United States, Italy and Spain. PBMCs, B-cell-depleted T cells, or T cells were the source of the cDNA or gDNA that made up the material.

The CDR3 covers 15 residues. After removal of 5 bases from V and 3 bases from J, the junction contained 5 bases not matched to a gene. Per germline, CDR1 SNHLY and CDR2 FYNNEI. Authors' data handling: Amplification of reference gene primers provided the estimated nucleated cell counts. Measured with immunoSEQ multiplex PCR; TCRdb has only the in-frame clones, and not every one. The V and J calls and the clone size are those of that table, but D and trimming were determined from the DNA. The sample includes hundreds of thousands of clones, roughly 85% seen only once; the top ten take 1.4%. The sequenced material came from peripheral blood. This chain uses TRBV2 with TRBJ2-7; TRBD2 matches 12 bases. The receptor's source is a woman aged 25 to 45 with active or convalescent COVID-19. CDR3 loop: CASSPRTSGNYEQYF. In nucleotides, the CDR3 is TGTGCCAGCAGTCCAAGGACTAGCGGGAACTACGAGCAGTACTTC.